This T cell receptor (beta chain) came from a study of human T cells and chemical hapten exposure. General observations from the study: It was expanded TCRs that formed significantly more large CDR3 similarity clusters than controls did. Expanded TCR counts at PT1 went up together with patch test score, a positive correlation.

Single cDNA molecules in the library carried unique molecular identifiers attached during preparation. Using its own MiXCR run on the RACE reads, TCRdb lists one record per CDR3 protein. The repertoire consists of approximately 49,000 distinct CDR3 sequences, with 8% to 9.5% occurring once and the leading ten covering roughly 4.4%. This clonotype showed up many times. Antigen specificity is unknown. The time point: patch test 1, 2 weeks after DPC sensitization. Treatment defined: therapeutic diphenylcyclopropenone sensitization with weekly scalp DPC. Sequencing started from total RNA isolated from unfractionated whole blood. The clonotype comes from a woman in her fifties or sixties with alopecia areata. Some clones in this sample may be carry-over from other donors' samples. Sequenced material: whole blood, taken in connection with sensitization to the hapten diphenylcyclopropenone (DPC).

CDR3 loop: CSVAVRYGYTF. In DNA, the CDR3 is TGCAGCGTTGCTGTCCGCTATGGCTACACCTTC. The chain employs TRBV29-1 and TRBJ1-2, with D unclear. With 4 bases removed from V and 4 bases from J, the gap between germline ends came to 7 bases. The CDR3 covers 11 residues. Germline CDR1 reads SQVTM; CDR2 reads ANQGSEA.